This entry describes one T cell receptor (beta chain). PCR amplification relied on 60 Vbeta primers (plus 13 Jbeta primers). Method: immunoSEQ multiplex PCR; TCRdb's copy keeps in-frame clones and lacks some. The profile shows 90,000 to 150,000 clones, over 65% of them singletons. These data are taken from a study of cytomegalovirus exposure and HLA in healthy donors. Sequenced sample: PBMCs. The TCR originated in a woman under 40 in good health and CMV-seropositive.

CDR3 sequence reads: CASSPDRKNTEAFF. CDR3 sequence (DNA): TGCGCCAGCAGCCCGGACAGAAAGAACACTGAAGCTTTCTTT. The chain joins TRBV5-1 to TRBJ1-1; TRBD1 is a possible D gene (6 bases). The ends were cut back, 4 bases at V and 1 base at J, with 11 bases in the middle. The CDR3 covers 14 residues. Germline-derived CDR1 and CDR2 are SGHRS and YFSETQ.